Below are 9 T cell receptor beta chains sequenced from a single sample in a study of cytomegalovirus exposure and HLA in healthy donors. The PCR made use of 60 Vbeta and 13 Jbeta primers. The data were produced by immunoSEQ multiplex PCR, yet TCRdb's version contains in-frame clones alone and is incomplete. Of fewer than 200,000 clones listed, roughly 80% were seen once; the top ten hold 1.7%. What was sequenced was PBMCs. These receptor sequences come from a woman between 18 and 30 years old in good health and CMV-seronegative.

The V and J genes are TRBV9 and TRBJ1-4; D is undetermined. This CDR3 comprises 16 residues. The germline V gene encodes CDR1 SGDLS and CDR2 YYNGEE. The ends were cut back, 0 bases at V and 3 bases at J, with 12 bases in the middle. This CDR3 is CASSVVAGLANEKLFF. CDR3 nucleotide sequence: TGTGCCAGCAGCGTAGTAGCCGGCCTCGCTAATGAAAAACTGTTTTTT. The full variable domain, in which reference TRBV9 and TRBJ1-4 provide the parts outside the CDR3, is DSGVTQTPKHLITATGQRVTLRCSPRSGDLSVYWYQQSLDQGLQFLIQYYNGEERAKGNILERFSAQQFPDLHSELNLSSLELGDSALYFCASSVVAGLANEKLFFGSGTQLSVL.

The rearrangement uses TRBV10-2 and TRBJ2-3; possible D gene TRBD1, 6 bases. This CDR3 is built from 16 residues. V lost 6 bases and J 5 bases, leaving 21 bases between the germline ends. Germline CDR1 WSHSY, CDR2 SAAADI. CDR3 in amino acids: CASRAKPQGRRDTQYF. The CDR3 DNA reads TGCGCCAGCAGAGCTAAGCCACAGGGTCGCAGAGATACGCAGTATTTT.

This clone is a singleton in its sample. The V call is TRBV27, the J call TRBJ2-5; 10 positions agree with TRBD2. The CDR3 has 18 residues. J gave up 1 base and V 5 bases, and 13 bases lay outside the gene matches. Germline V gives CDR1 MNHEY, CDR2 SMNVEV (reference sequence). The CDR3 DNA reads as TGTGCCAGCAGTCCCCGACTAGCGGGTGGGCCGTTCCAAGAGACCCAGTACTTC. This encodes CASSPRLAGGPFQETQYF.

The rearrangement uses TRBV2 and TRBJ1-4, with D tentatively TRBD1 (6 bases). This CDR3 has 15 amino acids. CDR1 SNHLY and CDR2 FYNNEI come from the germline V gene. Trimming took off 5 bases at V and 5 bases at J, with 15 bases between the two ends. The CDR3, as DNA: TGTGCCAGCAGTTTTCAAACAGGGCAGAATGAAAAACTGTTTTTT. Its protein is CASSFQTGQNEKLFF. Complete variable domain (other parts from reference TRBV2 and TRBJ1-4): EPEVTQTPSHQVTQMGQEVILRCVPISNHLYFYWYRQILGQKVEFLVSFYNNEISEKSEIFDDQFSVERPDGSNFTLKIRSTKLEDSAMYFCASSFQTGQNEKLFFGSGTQLSVL.

This chain connects TRBV2 to TRBJ1-2; D possibly corresponds to TRBD1 (5 bases). Trimming left V 7 bases short and J 7 bases short, with 13 bases between. The germline CDR1 and CDR2 sequences are SNHLY and FYNNEI. This CDR3 comprises 12 residues. CDR3 protein: CASTPGFTGYTF. The CDR3 DNA follows: TGTGCCAGCACCCCAGGGTTTACTGGCTACACCTTC.

The V and J genes are TRBV21-1 and TRBJ2-1; TRBD2, the table's D call, was not compared with the DNA. TRBV21-1 is classified as a pseudogene. This CDR3 is built from 16 residues. CDR3 sequence: CASSRSVAGGPDEQFF. The CDR3 DNA reads TGTGCCAGCAGCAGGTCCGTAGCGGGAGGGCCTGATGAGCAGTTCTTC.

The chain employs TRBV28 and TRBJ2-7; 8 nucleotides match TRBD1. This CDR3 is 13 amino acids long. Germline trimming cut 8 bases from V and 2 bases from J; bases unmatched to any gene: 5. CDR1 is MDHEN, CDR2 SYDVKM, per germline. The CDR3 DNA reads as TGTGCCAGCTCCGGGACAGGAGCCTACGAGCAGTACTTC. Its protein product is CASSGTGAYEQYF.

The rearrangement uses TRBV11-3 and TRBJ2-3; TRBD2 matches 7 bases. CDR3 length: 15 amino acids. V lost 3 bases and J lost 6; bases outside the gene matches: 9. Germline values: CDR1 SGHNT, CDR2 YENEEA. This CDR3 reads CASSLAGLRSDTQYF. The CDR3 DNA sequence: TGTGCCAGCAGCTTGGCGGGACTAAGGTCGGATACGCAGTATTTT.

The V and J genes are TRBV12-5 and TRBJ1-1; TRBD1 matches 8 bases. CDR3 length: 15 amino acids. V shed 1 base and J 3 bases; nucleotides not matched to a gene: 4. Germline-derived CDR1 and CDR2 are LGHNT and FRNRAP. CDR3 region: CASGLALTGDTEAFF. For the CDR3, the DNA is TGTGCTAGTGGTTTGGCCTTGACAGGGGACACTGAAGCTTTCTTT.